Sequencing of this T cell receptor beta chain was carried out in a study of blood T cell repertoires in COVID-19. Study-wide background: Sources were T cells, B-cell-depleted T cells, or PBMCs; the material itself was cDNA or gDNA.

The study assigned cohorts using participant-reported clinical history. Authors' methods: The authors estimated nucleated cell counts from reference gene primer amplification. Libraries were prepared by immunoSEQ multiplex PCR; TCRdb keeps only in-frame clonotypes and omits some of them. Clone size and V and J calls were adopted from that table, with D and trimming inferred from the DNA. The sample lists fewer than 250,000 clones; about 90% were seen once. J was trimmed by 5 bases and V by 1 base; bases with no gene match: 3. This CDR3 comprises 15 residues. The germline CDR1 and CDR2 sequences are MNHNS and SASEGT.

This TCR was recovered from a woman aged 18-35 years who had recovered from COVID-19. Specimen: PBMCs or T cells enriched from blood (not recorded which). J is TRBJ2-1 and V is TRBV6-1, with TRBD2 matching over 9 bases. The CDR3 DNA follows: TGTGCCAGCAGTGAAGGAGCTAGCGGGGACAATGAGCAGTTCTTC. Translated, it gives CASSEGASGDNEQFF.